This TCR beta chain stems from a study of control samples from healthy donors and cancer patients. The repertoire was sequenced with immunoSEQ multiplex PCR; TCRdb's copy has only in-frame clones and lacks some. The sample yields over 120,000 clones, just under 95% seen once. This clonotype originated in a man between 60 and 70 years old with colorectal cancer. The specimen was PBMCs.

CDR3 in amino acids: CASSHRRVAGGLGTDTQYF. The DNA for the CDR3 is TGTGCCAGCAGCCATCGCAGGGTAGCGGGGGGGCTAGGCACAGATACGCAGTATTTT. V and J are TRBV3-1 (or the pseudogene TRBV3-2) and TRBJ2-3, with 11 bases matching TRBD2. Germline CDR1 reads LGHDT; CDR2 reads YNNKEL (reference sequence). The CDR3 runs 19 residues. The J segment lost 1 base and the V segment lost 3 bases, leaving 12 bases of the junction unmatched.